This T cell receptor (beta chain) derives from a study of T cells in Graves' hyperthyroidism and ophthalmopathy. RNA transcripts served as the template for amplifying TCR beta CDR3 regions. RT-PCR in the first round (using the HTBI primer set) targeted the TCR CDR3. TCRdb processed the multiplex PCR reads anew with MiXCR; each CDR3 protein has one entry. The sample lists hundreds of thousands of distinct CDR3 sequences, roughly a sixth occurring once. The CDR3 contains 13 residues. V gave up 3 bases and J gave up 6 bases; unmatched junction bases: 2. Germline V gene data show CDR1 as MNHGY and CDR2 as SVAAGI.

J is TRBJ2-3 and V is TRBV6-9; 8 bases align to TRBD2. The sequence came from a woman in her fifties or sixties with Graves' hyperthyroidism that later progressed to Graves' ophthalmopathy. Material for sequencing was blood. The CDR3 sequence: CASSYRGGDTQYF. The CDR3 coding sequence is TGTGCCAGCAGTTACCGGGGGGGGGATACGCAGTATTTT.